This T cell receptor beta chain was sequenced for a study of T cell responses to AZD1222 COVID-19 vaccine. Profiled with immunoSEQ multiplex PCR; TCRdb holds only in-frame clones, not every one. The profile shows approximately 100,000 clones, around nine tenths of them singletons. The CDR3 length is 16 residues. J gave up 0 bases and V 3 bases, and 4 bases lay outside the gene matches. CDR1 is SGHTA and CDR2 is FQGTGA in the germline V gene. Only one count was recorded for this clone. Samples with a second dose at about 4 or about 12 weeks were pooled together. The sequencing used peripheral blood, collected 28 days after the second AZD1222 dose. The chain joins TRBV7-3 to TRBJ2-2; the match to TRBD1 covers 7 bases. This clonotype originated in an adult who received the AZD1222 COVID-19 vaccine. Here the CDR3 reads CASSFTGTANTGELFF. CDR3 bases: TGTGCCAGCAGCTTTACCGGGACAGCGAACACCGGGGAGCTGTTTTTT.